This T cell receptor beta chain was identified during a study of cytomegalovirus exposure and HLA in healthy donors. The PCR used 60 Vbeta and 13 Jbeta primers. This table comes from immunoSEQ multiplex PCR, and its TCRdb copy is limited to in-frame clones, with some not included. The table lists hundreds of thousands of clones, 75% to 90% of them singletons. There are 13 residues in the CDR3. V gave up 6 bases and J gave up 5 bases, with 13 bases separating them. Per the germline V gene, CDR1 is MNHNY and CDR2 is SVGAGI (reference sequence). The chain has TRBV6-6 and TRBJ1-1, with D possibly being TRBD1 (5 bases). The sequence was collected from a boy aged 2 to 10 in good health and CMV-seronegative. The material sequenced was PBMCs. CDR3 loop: CASRRGSGTEAFF. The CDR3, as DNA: TGTGCCAGCAGGAGGGGCAGCGGGACTGAAGCTTTCTTT.